This is a list of T cell receptor beta chains from one sample in a study of T-cell memory formation after mild COVID-19. TCRdb analysed the 5' RACE reads with MiXCR anew, one entry per CDR3 protein. The sample has tens of thousands of distinct CDR3 sequences; around 7.2% are singletons. Sample: PBMCs or a T cell subset sorted from them (not recorded which). These TCRs come from a man between 18 and 35 years old who had mild COVID-19 (a few samples of this study predate the infection). Cell type and time point are not known. Each CDR3 is given with its conserved first and last residue.

TRBJ1-6 | TRBV10-2 | CASSESRQALNSPLHF
TRBJ2-3 | TRBV2 | CASSRWAGDTQYF
TRBJ2-7 | TRBV6-5 | CASSPRQGVSSYEQYF
TRBJ1-2 | TRBV29-1 | CSAQSGGYTF
TRBJ2-1 | TRBV7-2 | CASSLGGRANEQFF
TRBJ1-1 | TRBV3-1 | CASSPHSGRGMNTEAFF
TRBJ1-2 | TRBV5-1 | CASSYPATGGFNGYTF
TRBJ2-3 | TRBV5-1 | CASSKDGYTDTQYF
TRBJ2-5 | TRBV5-1 | CASSSYKTALQETQYF
TRBJ1-3 | TRBV9 | CASSEGDRGISSGNTIYF
TRBJ2-2 | TRBV13 | CASSPQGAYPTGELFF
TRBJ2-7 | TRBV6-6 | CASSDRGVSYEQYF
TRBJ1-2 | TRBV7-2 | CASSQRQGPSGYTF
TRBJ2-5 | TRBV4-2 | CASSQATGGETQYF
TRBJ2-1 | TRBV6-1 | CASILAGGPFNEQFF
TRBJ2-2 | TRBV7-3 | CASSSLSAGELFF
TRBJ2-1 | TRBV15 | CATSRGSEGYNEQFF
TRBJ2-1 | TRBV10-1 | CASSESGSGALEGEQFF
TRBJ2-5 | TRBV6-2/TRBV6-3 | CATRLAGDETQYF
TRBJ2-5 | TRBV29-1 | CSVFGQGGETQYF
TRBJ1-5 | TRBV4-2 | CASSQSTGGESNQPQHF
TRBJ1-2 | TRBV5-5 | CASSLKPDRVYGYTF
TRBJ1-1 | TRBV9 | CASSPQVHTEAFF
TRBJ1-3 | TRBV4-2 | CASSQVGKNSGNTIYF
TRBJ2-1 | TRBV7-2 | CASSTWTGSSYNEQFF
TRBJ2-5 | TRBV6-2/TRBV6-3 | CASAPGETQYF
TRBJ2-1 | TRBV5-1 | CASSLDGFENNEQFF
TRBJ2-3 | TRBV11-2 | CASSPLGGASDTQYF
TRBJ1-2 | TRBV12-3/TRBV12-4 | CASKEANMNGYTF
TRBJ2-3 | TRBV2 | CASSPGSAPFALNF
TRBJ2-5 | TRBV20-1 | CSARDYLTSGGQETQYF
TRBJ1-5 | TRBV30 | CAYRDGRAQHF
TRBJ1-5 | TRBV6-5 | CASSYSPQGNQPQHF
TRBJ1-3 | TRBV12-3/TRBV12-4 | CASRSSTGGGNTIYF
TRBJ2-5 | TRBV7-2 | CASSFYQGETQYF
TRBJ2-7 | TRBV6-1 | CASSEGHRVYEQYF
TRBJ1-1 | TRBV5-1 | CASSLAPGNGAFF
TRBJ1-4 | TRBV4-3 | CASSQVMGNIGSTNEKLFF
TRBJ2-3 | TRBV3-1 | CASSQVKRGGATDTQYF
TRBJ2-3 | TRBV27 | CASSFNSGFTDTQYF
TRBJ2-5 | TRBV7-2 | CASSLAHGGETQYF
TRBJ1-6 | TRBV28 | CASSLPYLKTGGYNSPLHF
TRBJ2-3 | TRBV5-1 | CASSLQVLGTDTQYF
TRBJ2-1 | TRBV9 | CASSAGVGVKTYNEQFF
TRBJ2-3 | TRBV4-1 | CASSQVGAGDTQYF
TRBJ1-2 | TRBV12-3/TRBV12-4 | CASSFLGGGYGYTF
TRBJ2-5 | TRBV7-2 | CASSLVVGSFQETQYF
TRBJ1-2 | TRBV4-3 | CASSQDNNYGYTF
TRBJ1-2 | TRBV18 | CASSFRPSNYGYTF
TRBJ2-3 | TRBV5-1 | CASSLNTGTSGIWTQYF